This TCR beta chain was recovered during a study of T cell clonality in common variable immunodeficiency. Germline V gives CDR1 GTSNPN, CDR2 SVGIG (reference sequence). The CDR3 runs 12 residues. Between the trimmed V and J ends, which lost 2 bases and 2 bases, there was a span of 7 bases. Profiling relied on immunoSEQ multiplex PCR, and the TCRdb table lists in-frame clones only, not all of them. This sample carries roughly 12,000 clones, none of them present only once. Only a few counts were recorded for this clone. Its target is unknown. The sequence runs out 3 residues before the end of the CDR3; the remainder is reconstructed from the germline J gene. Patients had low serum IgG, IgA and/or IgM and specific antibody deficiency. Most patients and controls had Caucasian heritage. Broader study findings: Reportedly, TCR beta sequences from common variable immunodeficiency showed fewer deletions and N-nucleotide insertions. TCRbeta clonality was increased in CVID versus healthy controls.

The receptor was derived from a human donor with common variable immunodeficiency. V usage is TRBV30 and J usage is TRBJ2-7, with D possibly matching TRBD2 (5 bases). The sequenced material came from peripheral blood mononuclear cells. CDR3 bases read: TGTGCCTGGAGTCACGGGGCCTACGAG. As protein: CAWSHGAYE. The whole CDR3 region reads CAWSHGAYEQYF.